This TCR beta chain was sequenced during a study of blood T cell repertoires in COVID-19. Original methodology: Nucleated cell number was recorded as an estimate derived from reference gene primer amplification. The data were produced by immunoSEQ multiplex PCR, yet TCRdb's version contains in-frame clones alone and is incomplete. From that table come the V and J calls and clone size; the DNA was used to work out D and trimming. Among about 14,000 clones, approximately 86% were seen once, and the ten largest hold 5% to 6.5%. The ends were cut back, 5 bases at V and 1 base at J, with 18 bases in the middle. Germline V gives CDR1 PRHDT, CDR2 FYEKMQ (reference sequence). The CDR3 covers 17 residues.

The TCR was taken from a human donor in a cohort sampled during active COVID-19. The gene calls are TRBV13 and TRBJ1-3; weak D call: TRBD1 (5 bases). The sequencing sample was made of peripheral blood. The CDR3 region has the DNA TGTGCCAGCAGCCCCCGCCCAAACAGGTATTCTGGAAACACCATATATTTT. Translating gives CASSPRPNRYSGNTIYF. The variable domain in full, completed from reference TRBV13 and TRBJ1-3, reads AAGVIQSPRHLIKEKRETATLKCYPIPRHDTVYWYQQGPGQDPQFLISFYEKMQSDKGSIPDRFSAQQFSDYHSELNMSSLELGDSALYFCASSPRPNRYSGNTIYFGEGSWLTVV.